Included here is one TCR beta chain sequence, with context. Its antigen remains unknown. The CDR3 loop spans 16 amino acids. The junction had 1 base not matched to a gene; V was cut back by 1 base and J by 1 base. CDR1 is SGHNT, CDR2 YYREEE, per germline (reference sequence). The data were taken from a study of T cell responses to AZD1222 COVID-19 vaccine. Overall study findings and caveats: No day 14 peak samples; only post-peak repertoires were characterized. Clonal diversity was possibly underestimated, and the donors were mostly white British, with more females.

Assay used: immunoSEQ multiplex PCR; TCRdb lists only in-frame clones, some missing. The sample yields fewer than 150,000 clones, roughly 90% seen once. Second-dose intervals of approximately 4 or approximately 12 weeks were pooled. This material consisted of peripheral blood, taken 28 days after the second AZD1222 dose. The clonotype comes from an adult who received the AZD1222 COVID-19 vaccine. The chain couples TRBV5-4 to TRBJ2-2, with 10 bases lining up with TRBD2. The CDR3 protein is CASSLRTSGNTGELFF. DNA for the CDR3: TGTGCCAGCAGCTTGAGGACTAGCGGGAACACCGGGGAGCTGTTTTTT.